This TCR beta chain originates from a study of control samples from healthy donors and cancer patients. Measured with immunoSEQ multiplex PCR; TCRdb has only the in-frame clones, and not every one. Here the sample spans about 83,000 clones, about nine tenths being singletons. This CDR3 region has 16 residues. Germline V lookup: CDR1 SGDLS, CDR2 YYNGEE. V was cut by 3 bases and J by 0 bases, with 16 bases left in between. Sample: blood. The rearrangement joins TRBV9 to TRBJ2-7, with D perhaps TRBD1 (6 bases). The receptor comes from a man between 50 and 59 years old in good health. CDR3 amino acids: CASSGSDSKPSYEQYF. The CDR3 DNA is TGTGCCAGCAGCGGATCGGACAGCAAACCCTCCTACGAGCAGTACTTC.